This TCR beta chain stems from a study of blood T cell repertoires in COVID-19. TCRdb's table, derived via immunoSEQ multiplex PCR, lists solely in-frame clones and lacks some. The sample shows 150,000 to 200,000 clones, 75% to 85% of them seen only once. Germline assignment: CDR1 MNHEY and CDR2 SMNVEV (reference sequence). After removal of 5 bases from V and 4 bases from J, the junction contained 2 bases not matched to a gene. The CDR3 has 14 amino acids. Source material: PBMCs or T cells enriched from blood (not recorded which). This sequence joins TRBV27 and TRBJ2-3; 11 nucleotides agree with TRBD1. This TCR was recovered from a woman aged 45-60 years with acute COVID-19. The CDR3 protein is CASSPGQGADTQYF. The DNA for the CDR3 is TGTGCCAGCAGTCCGGGACAGGGGGCAGATACGCAGTATTTT.